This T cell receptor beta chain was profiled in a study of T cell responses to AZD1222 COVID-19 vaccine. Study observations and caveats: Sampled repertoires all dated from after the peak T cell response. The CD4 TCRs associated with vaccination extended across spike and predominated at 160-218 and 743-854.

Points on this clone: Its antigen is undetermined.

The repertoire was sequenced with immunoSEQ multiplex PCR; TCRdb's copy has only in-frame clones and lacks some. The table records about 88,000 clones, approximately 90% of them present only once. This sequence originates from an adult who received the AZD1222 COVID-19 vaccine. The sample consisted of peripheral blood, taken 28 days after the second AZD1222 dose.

The DNA of the CDR3 is TGTGCCAGCAGCGTAGACCCGCGGGGGGCGACCCAGTACTTC. Protein: CASSVDPRGATQYF. This chain links TRBV9 with TRBJ2-5, with 8 bases aligning to TRBD2. Germline V lookup: CDR1 SGDLS, CDR2 YYNGEE. This CDR3 spans 14 amino acids. V shed 0 bases and J 7 bases; nucleotides not matched to a gene: 5. Variable domain in full (rest from reference TRBV9 and TRBJ2-5): DSGVTQTPKHLITATGQRVTLRCSPRSGDLSVYWYQQSLDQGLQFLIQYYNGEERAKGNILERFSAQQFPDLHSELNLSSLELGDSALYFCASSVDPRGATQYFGPGTRLLVL.